This TCR beta chain was captured in a study of blood T cells in healthy people across ages. General observations from the study: The unsorted PBMCs prevented any conclusive comparison of naive versus antigen-experienced cells.

Alongside a J-beta primer mix, a sample-barcoded 5' primer served in a second PCR lasting about 7 to 11 cycles. MiXCR was run by TCRdb on the 5' RACE reads, yielding one entry per CDR3 protein. The repertoire holds some 860,000 distinct CDR3 sequences, with roughly three fifths as singletons. Notes on this clonotype: Its antigen is unidentified.

The CDR3 consists of 12 residues. Germline V CDR1 and CDR2: DFQATT, SNEGSKA (reference sequence). The V end lost 4 bases, the J end lost 2 bases, and 8 bases lay between the germline ends. This chain joins TRBV20-1 and TRBJ2-5; D not resolved. Sequenced input: blood. The sequence derives from a man between 35 and 55 years old in good health. CDR3 sequence reads: CSAIGRQETQYF. CDR3 DNA: TGCAGTGCTATCGGGCGGCAAGAGACCCAGTACTTC.